Following are 26 T cell receptor beta chains from one sample sequenced in a study of blood T cell repertoires in COVID-19. Libraries were prepared by immunoSEQ multiplex PCR; TCRdb keeps only in-frame clonotypes and omits some of them. The sample records more than 95,000 clones, about 70% being singletons. Sequencing was performed on peripheral blood. All receptors come from a man older than 75 with COVID-19, enrolled during active disease.

The V gene is TRBV18, the J gene TRBJ2-7, with D perhaps TRBD1 (6 bases). The CDR3 extends over 14 amino acids. Germline V gene sequence: CDR1 KGHSH, CDR2 LQKENI. Trimming cost V 3 bases and J 3 bases, with 12 bases left between them. The DNA for the CDR3 is TGTGCCAGCTCACCGCACACAGGGATCTACGAGCAGTACTTC. It translates to CASSPHTGIYEQYF.

The chain joins TRBV6-2 or TRBV6-3 to TRBJ2-7, with 10 bases that match TRBD1. V gave up 2 bases and J gave up 0 bases; unmatched junction bases: 7. Germline V gene lookup returns CDR1 MNHEY and CDR2 SVGEGT. CDR3 length: 17 residues. The CDR3 reads CASSYPGQGIFSYEQYF. CDR3 bases: TGTGCCAGCAGTTACCCGGGACAGGGGATTTTCTCCTACGAGCAGTACTTC.

The CDR3 sequence: CASRPVTGELFF. CDR3 DNA: TGTGCCAGCAGGCCGGTCACCGGGGAGCTGTTTTTT. The rearrangement links TRBV2 to TRBJ2-2; no clear D gene. This CDR3 spans 12 amino acids. V was trimmed by 6 bases and J by 4 bases, leaving 6 bases between them. The germline gives CDR1 SNHLY, CDR2 FYNNEI.

V is TRBV3-1 (or the pseudogene TRBV3-2) and J is TRBJ2-7; 8 nucleotides match TRBD2. The CDR3 is 18 amino acids. V gave up 0 bases and J gave up 6 bases; unmatched junction bases: 16. The V gene's germline CDR1 is LGHDT and CDR2 YNNKEL (reference sequence). The CDR3 loop reads CASSQDRWKTGGSPEQYF. The DNA for the CDR3 is TGTGCCAGCAGCCAAGATAGGTGGAAAACGGGGGGGTCTCCCGAGCAGTACTTC.

This clone was recorded a few times. J is TRBJ2-1 and V is TRBV5-1; the match to TRBD2 covers 14 bases. CDR1 is SGHRS, CDR2 YFSETQ, per germline. The junction had 3 bases not matched to a gene; V was cut back by 4 bases and J by 6 bases. The CDR3 length is 15 residues. CDR3 amino acids: CASSEGLAGVNEQFF. DNA of the CDR3: TGCGCCAGCAGCGAGGGACTAGCGGGAGTCAATGAGCAGTTCTTC.

The chain recombines TRBV7-3 with TRBJ2-7; D remains unclear. V was pared by 1 base and J by 6 bases, with 10 bases between. The germline gives CDR1 SGHTA, CDR2 FQGTGA. This CDR3 is built from 13 residues. The CDR3 sequence is CASSLNSPGEQYF. The CDR3 DNA follows: TGTGCCAGCAGCTTAAACAGCCCCGGCGAGCAGTACTTC.

V and J are TRBV5-1 and TRBJ2-1; 7 bases agree with TRBD2. The CDR3 sequence is 14 residues long. V lost 7 bases, J lost 5 bases, and 9 bases stayed unmatched. In germline, CDR1 is SGHRS, CDR2 YFSETQ. CDR3 coding DNA: TGCGCCAGCGGCACACCGGGACTACACAATGAGCAGTTCTTC. It specifies CASGTPGLHNEQFF.

The rearrangement joins TRBV14 to TRBJ2-2; TRBD1 agrees at 7 bases. Germline values: CDR1 SGHDN, CDR2 FVKESK. This CDR3 is built from 12 residues. The J segment lost 7 bases and the V segment lost 5 bases, leaving 1 base of the junction unmatched. This CDR3 reads CASSSGGGELFF. The DNA of the CDR3 is TGTGCCAGCAGCTCAGGGGGCGGGGAGCTGTTTTTT.

The V and J genes are TRBV24-1 and TRBJ2-1, with 8 positions matching TRBD1. The CDR3 runs to 14 residues. J gave up 8 bases and V 5 bases, and 7 bases lay outside the gene matches. Germline V CDR1 and CDR2: KGHDR, SFDVKD. Written as DNA, the CDR3 is TGTGCCACCAGTGCCGGACAGGGTGTGCATGAGCAGTTCTTC. As protein: CATSAGQGVHEQFF.

The rearrangement joins TRBV3-1 (or the pseudogene TRBV3-2) to TRBJ2-1, with D possibly TRBD1 on 5 matching bases. V was clipped by 1 base and J by 4 bases, with 11 bases between them. CDR3 length equals 15 residues. Germline CDR1 and CDR2: LGHDT and YNNKEL (reference sequence). The CDR3 spells CASSQALTVYNEQFF. The CDR3 DNA reads TGTGCCAGCAGCCAAGCTTTGACAGTTTACAATGAGCAGTTCTTC.

The chain carries TRBV27 and TRBJ1-2, with TRBD1 matching over 7 bases. In germline, CDR1 is MNHEY, CDR2 SMNVEV (reference sequence). V gave up 0 bases and J gave up 4 bases; unmatched junction bases: 5. The CDR3 is made up of 15 amino acids. The CDR3 DNA is TGTGCCAGCAGTTTATCGGGACAGCTTCTCTATGGCTACACCTTC. Amino acids: CASSLSGQLLYGYTF.

The chain uses TRBV24-1 and TRBJ1-3; D not certain. CDR1 and CDR2 from the germline V gene are KGHDR and SFDVKD. The CDR3 totals 13 residues. Trimming shortened V by 6 bases and J by 0 bases, and 5 bases separated the two germline ends. This CDR3 reads CATSSGSGNTIYF. The DNA for the CDR3 is TGTGCCACCAGTTCCGGCTCTGGAAACACCATATATTTT.

The rearrangement uses TRBV7-9 and TRBJ2-7; 9 bases are a match to TRBD1. Looked up from germline, CDR1 is SEHNR and CDR2 is FQNEAQ (reference sequence). Trimming at V came to 4 bases and at J to 2 bases, leaving 3 bases not matched to a gene. The CDR3 has 14 residues. DNA for the CDR3: TGTGCCAGCAGCTCGGGACAGGGACCCTACGAGCAGTACTTC. Translated: CASSSGQGPYEQYF. Full variable domain (remainder filled in from reference TRBV7-9 and TRBJ2-7): DTGVSQNPRHKITKRGQNVTFRCDPISEHNRLYWYRQTLGQGPEFLTYFQNEAQLEKSRLLSDRFSAERPKGSFSTLEIQRTEQGDSAMYLCASSSGQGPYEQYFGPGTRLTVT.

V is TRBV5-1 and J is TRBJ2-5; 8 bases match TRBD1. The germline V gene encodes CDR1 SGHRS and CDR2 YFSETQ. This CDR3 has 15 residues. J lost 1 base, V lost 5 bases, and 7 bases had no gene match. In DNA form, the CDR3 reads TGCGCCAGCAGGACGGGGACAGGTAGCCAAGAGACCCAGTACTTC. Protein sequence: CASRTGTGSQETQYF. Based on the CDR3 plus reference TRBV5-1 and TRBJ2-5, the full variable domain is KAGVTQTPRYLIKTRGQQVTLSCSPISGHRSVSWYQQTPGQGLQFLFEYFSETQRNKGNFPGRFSGRQFSNSRSEMNVSTLELGDSALYLCASRTGTGSQETQYFGPGTRLLVL.

This chain connects TRBV7-9 to TRBJ2-7; TRBD1 matches at 8 bases. CDR1 and CDR2 (germline): SEHNR, FQNEAQ (reference sequence). Trimming cost V 1 base and J 1 base; bases outside gene matches: 6. The CDR3 sequence is 16 residues long. CDR3 DNA sequence: TGTGCCAGCAGCTTAGGCAGGGGGCCTTCGTCCTACGAGCAGTACTTC. This translates into CASSLGRGPSSYEQYF.

V usage is TRBV28 and J usage is TRBJ1-1, with D possibly being TRBD1 (5 bases). CDR1 is MDHEN, CDR2 SYDVKM, per germline. V was clipped by 7 bases and J by 5 bases, with 17 bases between them. The CDR3 loop spans 14 amino acids. The chain's CDR3 is CASTTRGGETEAFF. The CDR3 DNA is TGTGCCAGCACCACGAGGGGAGGCGAGACTGAAGCTTTCTTT.

The chain links TRBV7-6 to TRBJ2-7, with D possibly being TRBD1 (6 bases). The CDR3 is made up of 13 amino acids. V lost 5 bases to trimming and J lost 3 bases, with 11 bases between them. Germline V gives CDR1 SGHVS, CDR2 FNYEAQ. The CDR3 reads CASSPDRLYEQYF. DNA for the CDR3: TGTGCCAGCAGCCCTGACAGGCTCTACGAGCAGTACTTC.

The chain recombines TRBV5-1 with TRBJ2-7, with TRBD1 identical over 9 bases. The length of the CDR3 is 14 residues. The germline gives CDR1 SGHRS, CDR2 YFSETQ. J gave up 5 bases and V 4 bases, and 7 bases lay outside the gene matches. CDR3 DNA sequence: TGCGCCAGCAGCCCCGACAGGGGGTCCAACGAGCAGTACTTC. Translation gives CASSPDRGSNEQYF. The full variable domain, its missing parts supplied by reference TRBV5-1 and TRBJ2-7, is KAGVTQTPRYLIKTRGQQVTLSCSPISGHRSVSWYQQTPGQGLQFLFEYFSETQRNKGNFPGRFSGRQFSNSRSEMNVSTLELGDSALYLCASSPDRGSNEQYFGPGTRLTVT.

The chain links TRBV9 to TRBJ1-4; D perhaps matches TRBD1 (6 bases). The V end was cut by 4 bases, the J end by 3 bases, with 10 bases between. The germline V gene encodes CDR1 SGDLS and CDR2 YYNGEE. The CDR3 has 14 amino acids. The DNA for the CDR3 is TGTGCCAGCAGCCCGACAGGTGCTAATGAAAAACTGTTTTTT. Translated: CASSPTGANEKLFF.

V is TRBV9 and J is TRBJ1-2; TRBD1 matches at 9 bases. This CDR3 contains 14 residues. Trimming at V came to 3 bases and at J to 12 bases, leaving 12 bases not matched to a gene. CDR1 SGDLS and CDR2 YYNGEE come from the germline V gene. The DNA for the CDR3 is TGTGCCAGCAGCGCACAGGGGGCGGCACGAGAGAACACCTTC. Translating gives CASSAQGAARENTF.

The chain is built from TRBV10-3 and TRBJ1-2, with a possible D match to TRBD1 (6 bases). Trimming pared 7 bases from V and 5 bases from J, leaving 20 bases between. Per germline, CDR1 ENHRY and CDR2 SYGVKD. This CDR3 region has 15 residues. Here the CDR3 DNA reads TGTGCCATCACCCAAAAGGGCAACCAGGGGTATGGCTACACCTTC. Protein product: CAITQKGNQGYGYTF.

The chain employs TRBV6-4 and TRBJ1-5, with D perhaps matching TRBD1 (6 bases). Germline V gene lookup returns CDR1 MRHNA and CDR2 SNTAGT. Trimming took 3 bases from V and 10 from J, leaving 16 bases between them. CDR3 length equals 14 residues. Here the CDR3 DNA reads TGTGCCAGCAGTGAAGGGGACACCCCTTTTCCCCAGCATTTT. This encodes CASSEGDTPFPQHF.

The count of this clone is one. V is TRBV6-5 and J is TRBJ2-1, with 13 positions matching TRBD2. The CDR3 consists of 16 residues. Per the germline V gene, CDR1 is MNHEY and CDR2 is SVGAGI. V lost 4 bases, J lost 9 bases, and 9 bases stayed unmatched. The CDR3 DNA is TGTGCCAGCAGTTCGACTAGCGGGAGGACAAGGAGTGAGCAGTTCTTC. Translation: CASSSTSGRTRSEQFF.

This clone was observed a handful of times. The V and J genes are TRBV19 and TRBJ1-5, with D perhaps TRBD1 (5 bases). The germline V and J ends were trimmed by 9 bases and 6 bases, with 24 bases remaining between them. Germline CDR1 and CDR2: LNHDA and SQIVND (reference sequence). The CDR3 has 16 amino acids. This chain's CDR3 is CASTLNGGDLGQPQHF. The CDR3 nucleotides read TGTGCCAGCACCTTAAACGGGGGGGACCTGGGTCAGCCCCAGCATTTT.

This clone was counted a few times. The rearrangement links TRBV28 to TRBJ1-1; the D gene is possibly TRBD1 (5 bases). There are 14 residues in the CDR3. V was clipped by 4 bases and J by 0 bases, with 9 bases between them. CDR1 and CDR2 (germline): MDHEN, SYDVKM. CDR3 sequence (DNA): TGTGCCAGCAGTTACGACAGATTGAACACTGAAGCTTTCTTT. This translates into CASSYDRLNTEAFF.

The rearrangement joins TRBV4-2 to TRBJ1-4; no definite D call. The CDR3 has 16 residues. With 1 base removed from V and 0 bases from J, the gap between germline ends came to 9 bases. Germline CDR1 reads LGHNA; CDR2 reads YNFKEQ. The CDR3: CASSQGNGATNEKLFF. CDR3 DNA: TGTGCCAGCAGCCAAGGTAACGGGGCAACTAATGAAAAACTGTTTTTT.